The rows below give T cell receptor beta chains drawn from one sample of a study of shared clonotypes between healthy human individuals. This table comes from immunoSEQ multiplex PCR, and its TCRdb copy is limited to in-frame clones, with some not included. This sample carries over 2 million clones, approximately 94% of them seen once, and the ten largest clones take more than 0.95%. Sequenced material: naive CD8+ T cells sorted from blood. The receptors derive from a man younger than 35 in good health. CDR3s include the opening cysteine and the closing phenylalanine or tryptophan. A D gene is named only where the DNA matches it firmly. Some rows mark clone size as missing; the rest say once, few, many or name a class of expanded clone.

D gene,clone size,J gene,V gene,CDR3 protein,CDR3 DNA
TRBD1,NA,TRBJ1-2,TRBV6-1,CASSGGQDYGYTF,TGTGCCAGCAGTGGAGGACAGGACTATGGCTACACCTTC
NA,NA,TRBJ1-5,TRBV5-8,CASSPAPSSNQPQHF,TGTGCCAGCAGCCCGGCCCCCTCTAGCAATCAGCCCCAGCATTTT
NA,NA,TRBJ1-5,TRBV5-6,CASSGGSDQPQHF,TGTGCCAGCAGCGGGGGAAGTGATCAGCCCCAGCATTTT
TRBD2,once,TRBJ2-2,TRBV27,CASSGGTSLTGELFF,TGTGCCAGCAGTGGCGGGACTAGCCTCACCGGGGAGCTGTTTTTT
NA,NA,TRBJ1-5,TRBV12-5,CASGFALAGNQPQHF,TGTGCTAGTGGTTTTGCCCTAGCCGGCAATCAGCCCCAGCATTTT
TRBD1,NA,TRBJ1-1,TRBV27,CASTAGGAATEAFF,TGTGCCAGCACTGCAGGGGGGGCGGCAACTGAAGCTTTCTTT
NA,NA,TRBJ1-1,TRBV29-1,CSVAHIPSKQGTVNTEAFF,TGCAGCGTTGCCCACATTCCCTCTAAACAGGGAACCGTGAACACTGAAGCTTTCTTT
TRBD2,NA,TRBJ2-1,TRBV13,CASSAGLAGYNEQFF,TGTGCCAGCAGCGCGGGACTAGCGGGATACAATGAGCAGTTCTTC
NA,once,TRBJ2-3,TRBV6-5,CASSYSGLDTQYF,TGTGCCAGCAGTTACTCAGGGTTAGATACGCAGTATTTT
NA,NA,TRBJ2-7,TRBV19,CASSLTSAYEQYF,TGTGCCAGTAGTCTTACGTCGGCCTACGAGCAGTACTTC
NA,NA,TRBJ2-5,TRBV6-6,CASSYWDGQETQYF,TGTGCCAGCAGTTACTGGGACGGACAAGAGACCCAGTACTTC
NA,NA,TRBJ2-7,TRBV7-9,CASSPAAGREFYEQYF,TGTGCCAGCAGCCCGGCGGCCGGGCGGGAATTCTACGAGCAGTACTTC
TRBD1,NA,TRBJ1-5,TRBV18,CASSPTTGVNQPQHF,TGTGCCAGCTCACCAACGACAGGGGTCAATCAGCCCCAGCATTTT
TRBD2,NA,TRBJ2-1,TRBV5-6,CASSSGLAGSRGEQFF,TGTGCCAGCAGTTCTGGACTAGCGGGGTCCCGGGGGGAGCAGTTCTTC
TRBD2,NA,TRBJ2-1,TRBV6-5,CASSSSAGGSDNEQFF,TGTGCCAGCAGTTCCTCAGCGGGAGGCTCAGACAATGAGCAGTTCTTC
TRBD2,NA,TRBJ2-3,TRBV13,CASSPGAGASTDTQYF,TGTGCCAGCAGCCCAGGAGCGGGGGCCAGCACAGATACGCAGTATTTT